The clone carrying this TCR beta chain was counted at least ten times. Its matching antigen is unknown. Then a second PCR, running roughly 7 to 11 cycles, was carried out with a sample-barcoded 5' primer and a J-beta primer mix. Each cDNA molecule was tagged by a template-switch adaptor that had 12 random nucleotides. TCRdb reprocessed the 5' RACE reads via MiXCR and lists one record per CDR3 protein. The sample lists about 1,600,000 distinct CDR3 sequences; approximately 38% were seen once. This specimen comes from a study of blood T cells in healthy people across ages. Study-wide findings and caveats: There was a strong correlation between TCR beta diversity and naive T cell percentage. Higher diversity and more naive CD4+ cells were features of long-lived donors, compared to aged donors.

The germline gives CDR1 SNHLY, CDR2 FYNNEI. The CDR3 loop spans 15 amino acids. Trimming cost V 2 bases and J 3 bases; bases outside gene matches: 1. This chain connects TRBV2 to TRBJ2-1; 10 bases are a match to TRBD2. What was sequenced was blood. The receptor comes from a woman under 30 in good health. The DNA of the CDR3 is TGTGCCAGCAGTGAAAGACTAGCGGGCTACAATGAGCAGTTCTTC. Amino acids: CASSERLAGYNEQFF.